The 5 T cell receptor beta chains below come from one sample, sequenced in a study of long-term antiretroviral therapy in people with HIV. At survey level, the immunoSEQ assay was run in its v3.0 version. TCRdb's table, derived via immunoSEQ multiplex PCR, lists solely in-frame clones and lacks some. This table holds 13,000 or so clones, about 78% found once. The specimen comprised unsorted PBMCs, sampled 1.3 years after starting antiretroviral therapy. All receptors come from a woman aged 18 to 35 with HIV.

CDR3 region: CASSLEGAQDYGYTF. CDR3 nucleotides: TGCGCCAGCAGCTTGGAGGGGGCGCAGGACTATGGCTACACCTTC. The rearrangement links TRBV5-1 to TRBJ1-2; 7 bases fit TRBD1. This CDR3 has 15 amino acids. J was trimmed by 3 bases and V by 0 bases; bases with no gene match: 5. In germline, CDR1 is SGHRS, CDR2 YFSETQ. Full variable domain (rest looked up from reference TRBV5-1 and TRBJ1-2): KAGVTQTPRYLIKTRGQQVTLSCSPISGHRSVSWYQQTPGQGLQFLFEYFSETQRNKGNFPGRFSGRQFSNSRSEMNVSTLELGDSALYLCASSLEGAQDYGYTFGSGTRLTVV.

J is TRBJ2-5 and V is TRBV7-9; 10 bases are shared with TRBD2. Germline V gene lookup returns CDR1 SEHNR and CDR2 FQNEAQ (reference sequence). This CDR3 has 11 residues. V trimming: 5 bases; J trimming: 12 bases; junction bases outside the gene matches: 3. CDR3 sequence (DNA): TGTGCCAGCAGCCCCGGACTAGCGGAGTACTTC. This sequence encodes CASSPGLAEYF.

The V and J genes are TRBV11-1 and TRBJ2-7; no clear D. Trimming stripped 5 bases from V and 3 bases from J, with 17 bases between. The CDR3 sequence is 15 residues long. Germline CDR1 SGHAT, CDR2 FQDESV (reference sequence). For the CDR3, the DNA is TGTGCCAGCAGCGCAGACGGTGGGTGGAACTACGAGCAGTACTTC. Protein product: CASSADGGWNYEQYF.

This sequence joins TRBV5-1 and TRBJ1-1; TRBD1 agrees at 9 bases. With V trimmed by 4 bases and J by 6 bases, 13 bases remained unmatched. This CDR3 comprises 16 residues. Germline-derived CDR1 and CDR2 are SGHRS and YFSETQ. CDR3 protein: CASSALVGTGIPEAFF. The CDR3 DNA reads as TGCGCCAGCAGCGCACTTGTAGGGACAGGGATCCCTGAAGCTTTCTTT.

The chain combines TRBV28 with TRBJ1-1; D remains ambiguous. CDR1 is MDHEN and CDR2 is SYDVKM in the germline V gene. There are 11 residues in the CDR3. The V end was cut by 6 bases, the J end by 8 bases, with 10 bases between. DNA for the CDR3: TGTGCCAGCAGCCCGGGCAGAGAAGCTTTCTTT. Protein: CASSPGREAFF.